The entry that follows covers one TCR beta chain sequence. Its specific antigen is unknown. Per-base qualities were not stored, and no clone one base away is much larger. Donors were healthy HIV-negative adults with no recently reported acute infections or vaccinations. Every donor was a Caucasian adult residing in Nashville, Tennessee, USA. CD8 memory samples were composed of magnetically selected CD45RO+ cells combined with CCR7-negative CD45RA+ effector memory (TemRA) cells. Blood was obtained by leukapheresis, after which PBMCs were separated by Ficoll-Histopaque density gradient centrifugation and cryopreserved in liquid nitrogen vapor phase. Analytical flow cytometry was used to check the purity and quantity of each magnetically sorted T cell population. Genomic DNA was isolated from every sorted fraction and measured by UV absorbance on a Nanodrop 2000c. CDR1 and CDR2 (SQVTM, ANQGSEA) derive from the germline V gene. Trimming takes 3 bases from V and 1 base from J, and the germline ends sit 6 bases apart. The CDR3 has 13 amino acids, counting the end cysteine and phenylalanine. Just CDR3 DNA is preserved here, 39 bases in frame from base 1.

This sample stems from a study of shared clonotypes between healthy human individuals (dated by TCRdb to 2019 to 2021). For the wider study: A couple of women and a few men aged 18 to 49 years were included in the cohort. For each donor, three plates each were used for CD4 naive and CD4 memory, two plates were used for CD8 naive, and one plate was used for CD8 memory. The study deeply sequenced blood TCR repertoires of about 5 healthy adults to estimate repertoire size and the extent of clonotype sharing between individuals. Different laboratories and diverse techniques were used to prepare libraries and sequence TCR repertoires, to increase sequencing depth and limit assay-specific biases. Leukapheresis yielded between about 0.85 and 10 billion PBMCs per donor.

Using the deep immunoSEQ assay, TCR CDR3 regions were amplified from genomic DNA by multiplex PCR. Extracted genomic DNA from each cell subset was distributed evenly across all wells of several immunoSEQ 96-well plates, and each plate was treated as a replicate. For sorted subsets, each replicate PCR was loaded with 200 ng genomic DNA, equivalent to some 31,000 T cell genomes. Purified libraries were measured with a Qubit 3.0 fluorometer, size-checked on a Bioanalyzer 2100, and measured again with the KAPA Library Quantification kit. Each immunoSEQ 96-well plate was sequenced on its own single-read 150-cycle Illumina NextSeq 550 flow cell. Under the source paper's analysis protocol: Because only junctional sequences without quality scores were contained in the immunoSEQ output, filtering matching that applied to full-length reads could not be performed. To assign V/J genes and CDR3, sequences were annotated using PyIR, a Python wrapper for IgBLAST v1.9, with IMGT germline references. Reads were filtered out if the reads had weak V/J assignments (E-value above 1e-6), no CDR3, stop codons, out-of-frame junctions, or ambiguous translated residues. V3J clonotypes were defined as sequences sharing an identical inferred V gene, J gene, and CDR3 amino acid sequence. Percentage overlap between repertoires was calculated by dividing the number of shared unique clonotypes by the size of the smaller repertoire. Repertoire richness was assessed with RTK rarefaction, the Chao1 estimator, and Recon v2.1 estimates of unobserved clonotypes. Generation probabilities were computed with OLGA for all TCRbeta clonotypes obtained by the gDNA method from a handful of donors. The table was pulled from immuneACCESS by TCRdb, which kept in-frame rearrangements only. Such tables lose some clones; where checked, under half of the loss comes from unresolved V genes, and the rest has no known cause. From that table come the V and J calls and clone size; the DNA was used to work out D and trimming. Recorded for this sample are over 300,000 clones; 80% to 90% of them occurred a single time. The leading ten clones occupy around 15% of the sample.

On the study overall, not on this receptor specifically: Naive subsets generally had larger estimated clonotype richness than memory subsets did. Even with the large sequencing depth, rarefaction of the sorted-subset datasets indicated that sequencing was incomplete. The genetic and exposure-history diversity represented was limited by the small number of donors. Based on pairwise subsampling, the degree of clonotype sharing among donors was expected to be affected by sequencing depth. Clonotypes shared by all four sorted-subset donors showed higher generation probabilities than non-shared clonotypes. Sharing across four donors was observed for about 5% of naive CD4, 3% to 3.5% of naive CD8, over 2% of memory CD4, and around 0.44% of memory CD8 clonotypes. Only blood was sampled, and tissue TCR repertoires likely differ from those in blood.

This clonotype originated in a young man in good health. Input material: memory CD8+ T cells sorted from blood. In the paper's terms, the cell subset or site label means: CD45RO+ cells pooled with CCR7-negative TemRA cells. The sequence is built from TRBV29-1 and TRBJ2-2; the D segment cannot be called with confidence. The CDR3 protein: CSVEVENTGELFF. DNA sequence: TGCAGCGTTGAGGTGGAGAACACCGGGGAGCTGTTTTTT.